This section outlines one T cell receptor (beta chain) sequence together with its context. In the original analysis: Using reference gene primer amplification, nucleated cell counts were estimated. Using immunoSEQ multiplex PCR, the repertoire was profiled, and TCRdb retains in-frame clones only, with some absent. Clonal size and the V and J genes are those of that table, whereas D and trimming came from the DNA. The sample consists of 310,000 or so clones, over 70% of them appearing once. The data derive from a study of blood T cell repertoires in COVID-19. Across the study: COVID-19 samples, acute and convalescent, were from the United States, Italy and Spain. The analysed material was cDNA or gDNA that came from T cells, B-cell-depleted T cells, or PBMCs.

V was pared by 5 bases and J by 5 bases, with 16 bases of the junction left unmatched. Germline V lookup: CDR1 SGHTA, CDR2 FQGTGA. CDR3 length: 18 residues. The chain combines TRBV7-3 with TRBJ2-5; TRBD2 matches 11 bases. This TCR was recovered from a woman aged 45-65 years with acute or convalescent COVID-19. Sequencing used peripheral blood. CDR3 region: CASSPGTSGGGFGETQYF. CDR3 bases: TGTGCCAGCAGCCCCGGGACTAGCGGAGGGGGTTTTGGGGAGACCCAGTACTTC.